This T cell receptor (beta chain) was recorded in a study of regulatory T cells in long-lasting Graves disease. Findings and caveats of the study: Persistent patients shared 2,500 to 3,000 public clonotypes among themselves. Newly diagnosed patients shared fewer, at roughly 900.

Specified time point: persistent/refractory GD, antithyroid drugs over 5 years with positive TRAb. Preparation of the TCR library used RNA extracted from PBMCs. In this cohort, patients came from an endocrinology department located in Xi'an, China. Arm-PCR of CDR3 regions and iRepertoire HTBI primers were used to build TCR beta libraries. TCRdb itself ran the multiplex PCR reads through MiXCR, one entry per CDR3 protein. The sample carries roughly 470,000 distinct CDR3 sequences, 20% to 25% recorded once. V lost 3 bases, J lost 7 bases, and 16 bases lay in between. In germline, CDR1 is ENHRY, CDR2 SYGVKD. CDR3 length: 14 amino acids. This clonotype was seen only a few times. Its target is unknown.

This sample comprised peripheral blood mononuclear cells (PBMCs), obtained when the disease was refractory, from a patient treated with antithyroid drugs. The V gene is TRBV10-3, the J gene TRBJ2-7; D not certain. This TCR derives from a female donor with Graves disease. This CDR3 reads CAISEILSAEEQYF. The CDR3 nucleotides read TGTGCCATCAGTGAAATTCTTTCGGCGGAAGAGCAGTACTTC.